These 8 T cell receptor beta chains originate from one sample sequenced in a study of blood T cell repertoires in COVID-19. Method: immunoSEQ multiplex PCR; TCRdb's copy keeps in-frame clones and lacks some. The sample carries some 80,000 clones, approximately 80% recorded once. The specimen was peripheral blood. The source is a man aged 55-75 years with active or convalescent COVID-19.

The V gene is TRBV6-2 or TRBV6-3, the J gene TRBJ2-3; D is perhaps TRBD2 (6 bases). CDR3 length equals 17 residues. Germline V CDR1 and CDR2: MNHEY, SVGEGT. The V gene lost 5 bases and the J gene lost 8 bases, with 26 bases spanning the gap. CDR3 DNA: TGTGCCAGCAGTACGCCGCCCACGGGGGAGCGCAGTCGTACGCAGTATTTT. Translating it yields CASSTPPTGERSRTQYF.

J is TRBJ2-5 and V is TRBV14; D call uncertain. Trimming stripped 1 base from V and 7 bases from J, with 13 bases between. The CDR3 spans 14 residues. Germline V gene data show CDR1 as SGHDN and CDR2 as FVKESK. The CDR3 DNA follows: TGTGCCAGCAGCCAAGGTTACTCACGGAGGACCCAGTACTTC. Protein: CASSQGYSRRTQYF.

This clone was counted a few times. The V call is TRBV9, the J call TRBJ2-7; TRBD2 matches 7 bases. The CDR3 sequence is 17 residues long. Germline V gene lookup returns CDR1 SGDLS and CDR2 YYNGEE. The J segment lost 7 bases and the V segment lost 4 bases, leaving 20 bases of the junction unmatched. Here the CDR3 DNA reads TGTGCCAGCAGCAAAAACCGGGACTGGGGCCGGGAGGCGGAGCAGTACTTC. Translating it yields CASSKNRDWGREAEQYF.

J is TRBJ1-6 and V is TRBV19, with TRBD1 matching 10 bases. V trimming: 7 bases; J trimming: 8 bases; junction bases outside the gene matches: 5. Germline lookup yields CDR1 LNHDA and CDR2 SQIVND (reference sequence). CDR3 length: 14 residues. CDR3 sequence reads: CASTSTGGDSPLHF. CDR3 sequence (DNA): TGTGCCAGTACCTCGACAGGGGGCGATTCACCCCTCCACTTT.

This rearrangement joins TRBV7-8 to TRBJ2-1; D unclear. Trimming shortened V by 5 bases and J by 7 bases, and 9 bases separated the two germline ends. Germline V gene data show CDR1 as SGHVS and CDR2 as FQNEAQ. The CDR3 runs 12 residues. The CDR3 here is CASSMTRNEQFF. The CDR3 DNA is TGTGCCAGCAGCATGACTCGGAATGAGCAGTTCTTC.

The gene calls are TRBV23-1 and TRBJ2-2; 8 positions agree with TRBD1. TRBV23-1 belongs to the ORF category, with a function that is uncertain. V shed 4 bases, J shed 4 bases, and the junction held 11 bases outside the gene matches. This CDR3 has 17 amino acids. In DNA, the CDR3 is TGCGCCAGCAGTCCCGTACCGGACAGGGATCGCACCGGGGAGCTGTTTTTT. Translating it yields CASSPVPDRDRTGELFF.

The chain carries TRBV12-3 or TRBV12-4 and TRBJ1-1; the D gene is possibly TRBD1 (6 bases). Deletions cut 4 bases from V and 10 bases from J, with 16 bases between. This CDR3 contains 13 residues. Here the CDR3 DNA reads TGTGCCAGCAGTTCAGGGGCCCTCTCAGGAGCTTTCTTT. Its protein product is CASSSGALSGAFF.

The chain uses TRBV7-9 and TRBJ1-1; TRBD1 agrees at 7 bases. The germline CDR1 and CDR2 sequences are SEHNR and FQNEAQ (reference sequence). The trim removed 4 bases at V and 7 bases at J, leaving 9 bases unmatched. This CDR3 region has 14 residues. CDR3 sequence: CASSSTGIDGEAFF. DNA of the CDR3: TGTGCCAGCAGCTCGACAGGGATTGATGGTGAAGCTTTCTTT. The full variable domain, with the rest looked up from reference TRBV7-9 and TRBJ1-1, is DTGVSQNPRHKITKRGQNVTFRCDPISEHNRLYWYRQTLGQGPEFLTYFQNEAQLEKSRLLSDRFSAERPKGSFSTLEIQRTEQGDSAMYLCASSSTGIDGEAFFGQGTRLTVV.